This TCR beta chain was recorded in a study of T cell responses to AZD1222 COVID-19 vaccine. This clone came up once. What it binds is not known. Findings of the study overall: Two AZD1222 doses significantly raised spike-specific TCR breadth and depth over controls.

This CDR3 spans 15 amino acids. Germline V CDR1 and CDR2: MNHEY, SVGAGI. V was cut by 2 bases and J by 2 bases, with 10 bases left in between. Data came from immunoSEQ multiplex PCR; TCRdb stores just in-frame clones and leaves some out. The repertoire holds roughly 120,000 clones, with 88% as singletons. This chain connects TRBV6-5 to TRBJ2-1; D gene unclear. The clonotype was recovered from an adult in good health. This specimen was peripheral blood, taken on day 0 of AZD1222 vaccination. Here the CDR3 reads CASSYGPGPYNEQFF. In DNA form, the CDR3 reads TGTGCCAGCAGTTACGGACCGGGTCCCTACAATGAGCAGTTCTTC.